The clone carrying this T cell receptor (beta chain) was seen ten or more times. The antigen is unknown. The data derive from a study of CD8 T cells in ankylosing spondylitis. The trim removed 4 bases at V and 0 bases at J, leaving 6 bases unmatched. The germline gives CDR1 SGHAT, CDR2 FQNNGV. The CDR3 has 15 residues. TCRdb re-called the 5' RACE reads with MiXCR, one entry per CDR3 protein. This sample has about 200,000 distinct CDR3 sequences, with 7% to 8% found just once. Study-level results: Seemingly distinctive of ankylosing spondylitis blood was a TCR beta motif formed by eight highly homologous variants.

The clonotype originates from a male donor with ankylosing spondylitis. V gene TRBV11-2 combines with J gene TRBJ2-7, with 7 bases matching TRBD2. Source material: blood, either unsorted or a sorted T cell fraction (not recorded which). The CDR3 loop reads CASSYGGGNSYEQYF. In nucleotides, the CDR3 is TGTGCCAGCAGCTATGGGGGGGGTAACTCCTACGAGCAGTACTTC.